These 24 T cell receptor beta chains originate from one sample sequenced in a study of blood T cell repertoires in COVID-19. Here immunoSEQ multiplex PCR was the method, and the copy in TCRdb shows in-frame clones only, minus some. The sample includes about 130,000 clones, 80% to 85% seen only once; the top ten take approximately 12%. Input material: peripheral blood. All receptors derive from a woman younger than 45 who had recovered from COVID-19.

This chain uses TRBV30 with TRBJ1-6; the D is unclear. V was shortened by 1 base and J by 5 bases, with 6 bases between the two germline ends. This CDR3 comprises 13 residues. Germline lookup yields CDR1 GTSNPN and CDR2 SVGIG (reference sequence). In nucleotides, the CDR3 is TGTGCCTGGAGTGGAGGAGATAATTCACCCCTCCACTTT. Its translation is CAWSGGDNSPLHF.

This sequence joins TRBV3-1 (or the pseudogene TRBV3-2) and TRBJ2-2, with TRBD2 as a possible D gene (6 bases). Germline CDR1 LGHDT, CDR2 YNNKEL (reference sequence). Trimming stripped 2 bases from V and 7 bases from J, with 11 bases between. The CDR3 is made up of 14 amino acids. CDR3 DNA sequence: TGTGCCAGCAGCCAATGGGGGGAGTACGGGGAGCTGTTTTTT. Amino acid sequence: CASSQWGEYGELFF.

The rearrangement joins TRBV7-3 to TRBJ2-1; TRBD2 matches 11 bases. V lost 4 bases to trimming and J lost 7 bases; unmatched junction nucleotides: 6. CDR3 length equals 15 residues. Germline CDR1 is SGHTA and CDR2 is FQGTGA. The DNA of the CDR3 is TGTGCCAGCAGCTCCCTAGCGGGGGGCGGGAATGAGCAGTTCTTC. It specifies CASSSLAGGGNEQFF.

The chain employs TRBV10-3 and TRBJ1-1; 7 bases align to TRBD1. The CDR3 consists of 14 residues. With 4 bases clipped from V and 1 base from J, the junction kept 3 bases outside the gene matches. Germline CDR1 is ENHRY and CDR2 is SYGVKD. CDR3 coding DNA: TGTGCCATCAGTGGGGGACAGCCGAACACTGAAGCTTTCTTT. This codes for CAISGGQPNTEAFF.

CDR3 DNA sequence: TGTGCCAGCACCCCCCTAGCGGGGGCCGTCTACGAGCAGTACTTC. Amino acid sequence: CASTPLAGAVYEQYF. The chain recombines TRBV5-6 with TRBJ2-7; TRBD2 agrees at 10 bases. Germline loops: CDR1 SGHDT, CDR2 YYEEEE. CDR3 length: 15 residues. Trimming took 6 bases from V and 3 from J; bases not matched to a gene: 9.

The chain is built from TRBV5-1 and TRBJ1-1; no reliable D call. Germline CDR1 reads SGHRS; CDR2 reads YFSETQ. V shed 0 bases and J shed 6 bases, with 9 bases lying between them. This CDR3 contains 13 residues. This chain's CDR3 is CASSLEAEAEAFF. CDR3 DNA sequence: TGCGCCAGCAGCTTGGAGGCAGAGGCTGAAGCTTTCTTT.

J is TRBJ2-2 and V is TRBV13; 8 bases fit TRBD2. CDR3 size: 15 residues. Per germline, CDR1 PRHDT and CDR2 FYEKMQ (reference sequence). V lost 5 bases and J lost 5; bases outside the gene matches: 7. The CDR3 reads CASSQRASGTGELFF. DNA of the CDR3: TGTGCCAGCAGCCAACGGGCTAGCGGGACCGGGGAGCTGTTTTTT.

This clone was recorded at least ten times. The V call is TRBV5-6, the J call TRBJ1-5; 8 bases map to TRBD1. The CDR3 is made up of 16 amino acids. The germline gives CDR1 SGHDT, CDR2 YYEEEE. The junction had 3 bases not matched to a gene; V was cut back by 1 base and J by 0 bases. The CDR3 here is CASSLWGQVSNQPQHF. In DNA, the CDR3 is TGTGCCAGCAGCTTGTGGGGACAGGTTAGCAATCAGCCCCAGCATTTT.

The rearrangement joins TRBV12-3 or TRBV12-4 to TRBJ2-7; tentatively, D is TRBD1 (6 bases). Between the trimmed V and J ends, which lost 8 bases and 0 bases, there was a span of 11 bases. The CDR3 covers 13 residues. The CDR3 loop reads CASGTGPSYEQYF. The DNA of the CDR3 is TGTGCCAGCGGAACAGGGCCCTCCTACGAGCAGTACTTC.

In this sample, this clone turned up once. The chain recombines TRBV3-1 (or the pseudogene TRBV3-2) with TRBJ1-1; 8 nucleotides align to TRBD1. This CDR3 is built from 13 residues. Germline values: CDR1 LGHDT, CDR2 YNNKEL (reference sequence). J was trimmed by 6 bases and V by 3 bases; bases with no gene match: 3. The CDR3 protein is CASSHRGQAEAFF. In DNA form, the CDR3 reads TGTGCCAGCAGCCACAGGGGGCAGGCTGAAGCTTTCTTT.

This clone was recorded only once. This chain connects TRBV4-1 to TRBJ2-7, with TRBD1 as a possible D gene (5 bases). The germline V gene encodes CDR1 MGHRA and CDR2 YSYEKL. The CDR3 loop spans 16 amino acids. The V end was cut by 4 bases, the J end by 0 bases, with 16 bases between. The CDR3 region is CASSPEQALSSYEQYF. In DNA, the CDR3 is TGCGCCAGCAGCCCGGAACAGGCGTTGAGCTCCTACGAGCAGTACTTC.

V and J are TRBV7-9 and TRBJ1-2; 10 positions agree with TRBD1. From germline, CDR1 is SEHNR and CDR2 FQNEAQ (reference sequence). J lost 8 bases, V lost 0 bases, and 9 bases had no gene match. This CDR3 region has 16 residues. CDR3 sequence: CASSLAGTGELRGYTF. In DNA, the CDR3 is TGTGCCAGCAGCTTAGCGGGGACAGGGGAACTGCGCGGCTACACCTTC.

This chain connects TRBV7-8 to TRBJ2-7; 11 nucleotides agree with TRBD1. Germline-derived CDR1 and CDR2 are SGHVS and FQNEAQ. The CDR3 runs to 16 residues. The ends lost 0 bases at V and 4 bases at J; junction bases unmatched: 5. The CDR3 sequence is CASSLARTGGRYEQYF. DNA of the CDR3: TGTGCCAGCAGCTTAGCGCGGACAGGGGGCAGATACGAGCAGTACTTC.

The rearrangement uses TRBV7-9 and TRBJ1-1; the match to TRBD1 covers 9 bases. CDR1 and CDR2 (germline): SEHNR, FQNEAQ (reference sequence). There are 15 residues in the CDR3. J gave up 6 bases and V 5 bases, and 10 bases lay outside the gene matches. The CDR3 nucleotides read TGTGCCAGCAGCCTCACCGGGACAGGGTCCCCTGAAGCTTTCTTT. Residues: CASSLTGTGSPEAFF.

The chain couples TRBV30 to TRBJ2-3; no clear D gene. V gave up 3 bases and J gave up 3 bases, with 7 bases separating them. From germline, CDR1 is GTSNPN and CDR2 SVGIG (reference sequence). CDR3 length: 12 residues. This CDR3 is CAWRAVTDTQYF. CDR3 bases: TGTGCCTGGAGGGCTGTTACAGATACGCAGTATTTT.

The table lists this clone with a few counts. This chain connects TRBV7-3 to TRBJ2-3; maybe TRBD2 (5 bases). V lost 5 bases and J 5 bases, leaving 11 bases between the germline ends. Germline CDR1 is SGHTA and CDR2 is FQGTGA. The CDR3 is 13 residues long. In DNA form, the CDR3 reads TGTGCCAGCAGCCCGGAAGCGGAAGATACGCAGTATTTT. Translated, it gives CASSPEAEDTQYF.

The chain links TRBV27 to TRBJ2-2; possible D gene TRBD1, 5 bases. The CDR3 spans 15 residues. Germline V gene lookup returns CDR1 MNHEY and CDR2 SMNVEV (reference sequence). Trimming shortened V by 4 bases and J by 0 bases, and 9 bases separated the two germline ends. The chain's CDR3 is CASSSGMANTGELFF. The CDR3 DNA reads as TGTGCCAGCAGTTCAGGGATGGCGAACACCGGGGAGCTGTTTTTT.

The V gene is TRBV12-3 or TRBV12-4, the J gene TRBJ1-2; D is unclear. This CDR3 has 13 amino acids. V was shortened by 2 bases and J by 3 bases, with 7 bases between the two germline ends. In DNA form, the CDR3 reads TGTGCCAGCAGTTTACCTAGGTACTATGGCTACACCTTC. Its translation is CASSLPRYYGYTF.

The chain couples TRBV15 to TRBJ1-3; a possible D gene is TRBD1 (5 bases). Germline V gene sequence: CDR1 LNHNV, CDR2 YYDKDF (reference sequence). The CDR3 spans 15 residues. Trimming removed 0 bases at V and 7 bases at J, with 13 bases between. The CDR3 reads CATSRDRARANTIYF. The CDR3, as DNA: TGTGCCACCAGCAGAGATCGGGCCAGGGCGAACACCATATATTTT.

CDR3 bases: TGCGCCAGCAGTGCTGGGGCCGCCGGGGAGCTGTTTTTT. This sequence encodes CASSAGAAGELFF. This rearrangement joins TRBV10-1 to TRBJ2-2; TRBD1 is a possible D gene (5 bases). From germline, CDR1 is WNHNN and CDR2 SYGVQD (reference sequence). Trimming shortened V by 4 bases and J by 6 bases, and 9 bases separated the two germline ends. The CDR3 has 13 residues.

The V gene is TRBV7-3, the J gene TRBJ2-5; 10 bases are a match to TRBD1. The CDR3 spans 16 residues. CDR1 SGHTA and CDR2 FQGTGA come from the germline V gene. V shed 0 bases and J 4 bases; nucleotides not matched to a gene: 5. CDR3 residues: CASSLTAGTGAETQYF. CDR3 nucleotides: TGTGCCAGCAGCTTAACAGCCGGGACAGGGGCAGAGACCCAGTACTTC.

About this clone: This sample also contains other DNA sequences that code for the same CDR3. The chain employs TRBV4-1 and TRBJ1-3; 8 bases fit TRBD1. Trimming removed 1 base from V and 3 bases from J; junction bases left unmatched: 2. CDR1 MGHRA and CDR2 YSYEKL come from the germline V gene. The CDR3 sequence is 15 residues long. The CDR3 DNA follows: TGCGCCAGCAGCCAAGGGACAGGGCTTGGAAACACCATATATTTT. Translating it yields CASSQGTGLGNTIYF.

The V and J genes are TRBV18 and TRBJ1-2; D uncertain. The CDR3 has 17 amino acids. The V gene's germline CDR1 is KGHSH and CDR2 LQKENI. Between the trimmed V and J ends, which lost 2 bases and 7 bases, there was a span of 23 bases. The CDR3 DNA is TGTGCCAGCTCACCAAAAAGAGATCCAGGTTCCGTCGCTGGCTACACCTTC. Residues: CASSPKRDPGSVAGYTF.

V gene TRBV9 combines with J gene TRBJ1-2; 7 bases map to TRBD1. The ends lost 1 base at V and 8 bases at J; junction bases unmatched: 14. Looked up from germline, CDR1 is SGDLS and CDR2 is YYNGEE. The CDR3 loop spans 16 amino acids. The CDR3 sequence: CASSVPPGGVQAGYTF. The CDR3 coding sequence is TGTGCCAGCAGCGTACCTCCAGGGGGAGTCCAGGCGGGCTACACCTTC. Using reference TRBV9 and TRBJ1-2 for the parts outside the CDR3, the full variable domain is DSGVTQTPKHLITATGQRVTLRCSPRSGDLSVYWYQQSLDQGLQFLIQYYNGEERAKGNILERFSAQQFPDLHSELNLSSLELGDSALYFCASSVPPGGVQAGYTFGSGTRLTVV.